The 30 T cell receptor beta chains reported below all come from one sample, sequenced in a study of Ad26.COV2.S vaccination and SARS-CoV-2 variants. Repertoires were generated with immunoSEQ multiplex PCR, while TCRdb's copy carries only in-frame clones and drops some. The sample records roughly 510,000 clones, 87% being singletons. Treatment: approximately 18 received Ad26.COV2.S at low or high dose, single or two shots; five or six received placebo; per-sample allocation not given. At day 63 after the first vaccine or placebo injection, samples were drawn. The specimen comprised peripheral blood, sampled in a trial of Ad26.COV2.S vaccine versus placebo. The origin of the receptors is a person between 18 and 60 years old who received the Ad26.COV2.S COVID-19 vaccine or a placebo.

This clone occurred once. The genes are TRBV4-3 and TRBJ2-1; D is perhaps TRBD1 (5 bases). Per germline, CDR1 LGHNA and CDR2 YSLEER. V was cut by 0 bases and J by 2 bases, with 14 bases left in between. This CDR3 comprises 17 residues. The CDR3, as DNA: TGCGCCAGCAGCCAAGACAGCAGGGCAGGGACCTACAATGAGCAGTTCTTC. Translating gives CASSQDSRAGTYNEQFF.

CDR3 amino acids: CASSSDGYGYTF. The DNA for the CDR3 is TGTGCCAGCAGCTCGGACGGCTATGGCTACACCTTC. This chain connects TRBV11-3 to TRBJ1-2, with no clear D. The germline V gene has CDR1 SGHNT and CDR2 YENEEA. This CDR3 is 12 amino acids long. Trimming left V 4 bases short and J 4 bases short, with 7 bases between.

This sequence joins TRBV10-3 and TRBJ2-5; D possibly corresponds to TRBD2 (6 bases). This CDR3 has 13 amino acids. CDR1 ENHRY and CDR2 SYGVKD come from the germline V gene. Trimming took 10 bases from V and 5 from J, leaving 17 bases between them. The CDR3 spells CASEAGAGETQYF. The CDR3 DNA reads as TGTGCCAGTGAGGCCGGGGCGGGGGAGACCCAGTACTTC.

This chain connects TRBV28 to TRBJ1-5; tentative D call: TRBD1 (6 bases). Germline values: CDR1 MDHEN, CDR2 SYDVKM. This CDR3 region has 13 residues. The V and J ends lost 6 bases and 9 bases respectively, with 15 bases between them. Written as DNA, the CDR3 is TGTGCCAGCAGCTGGACAGCTCGGGGGCCCCAGCATTTT. Protein: CASSWTARGPQHF.

The chain links TRBV14 to TRBJ2-7, with D possibly matching TRBD1 (5 bases). Germline CDR1 reads SGHDN; CDR2 reads FVKESK. The CDR3 runs 13 residues. Trimming left V 4 bases short and J 6 bases short, with 13 bases between. CDR3 residues: CASSRAQGGEQYF. CDR3 DNA sequence: TGTGCCAGCAGCCGTGCGCAGGGCGGCGAGCAGTACTTC. Based on the CDR3 plus reference TRBV14 and TRBJ2-7, the full variable domain is EAGVTQFPSHSVIEKGQTVTLRCDPISGHDNLYWYRRVMGKEIKFLLHFVKESKQDESGMPNNRFLAERTGGTYSTLKVQPAELEDSGVYFCASSRAQGGEQYFGPGTRLTVT.

The rearrangement joins TRBV30 to TRBJ1-2; D is perhaps TRBD1 (5 bases). Germline V CDR1 and CDR2: GTSNPN, SVGIG (reference sequence). V was cut by 5 bases and J by 0 bases, with 7 bases left in between. This CDR3 comprises 12 residues. In DNA, the CDR3 is TGTGCCTGGGGGACGGCTAACTATGGCTACACCTTC. This gives the protein CAWGTANYGYTF.

The chain has TRBV5-1 and TRBJ2-1; D is unclear. This CDR3 comprises 11 residues. Germline V gene data show CDR1 as SGHRS and CDR2 as YFSETQ. V lost 5 bases, J lost 4 bases, and 4 bases lay in between. The CDR3 region has the DNA TGCGCCAGCAGTACATACAATGAGCAGTTCTTC. This translates into CASSTYNEQFF. The full variable domain, rest sourced from reference TRBV5-1 and TRBJ2-1, is KAGVTQTPRYLIKTRGQQVTLSCSPISGHRSVSWYQQTPGQGLQFLFEYFSETQRNKGNFPGRFSGRQFSNSRSEMNVSTLELGDSALYLCASSTYNEQFFGPGTRLTVL.

The V and J genes are TRBV28 and TRBJ2-1; the D is unclear. The germline V gene encodes CDR1 MDHEN and CDR2 SYDVKM. V lost 1 base and J lost 2, with 6 bases in between. This CDR3 spans 14 amino acids. The CDR3 is CASSLYPAYNEQFF. The CDR3 nucleotides read TGTGCCAGCAGTTTATATCCGGCCTACAATGAGCAGTTCTTC.

This clone was observed once. The chain recombines TRBV6-5 with TRBJ1-2; 10 bases are shared with TRBD1. The J segment lost 3 bases and the V segment lost 2 bases, leaving 3 bases of the junction unmatched. The CDR3 runs 15 residues. CDR1 is MNHEY and CDR2 is SVGAGI in the germline V gene. CDR3 DNA sequence: TGTGCCAGCAGTTACGCGGGACAGGGGTACTATGGCTACACCTTC. This codes for CASSYAGQGYYGYTF.

On this clone: A clone one base away is much larger, so this may be a read error. V gene TRBV30 combines with J gene TRBJ1-3; D gene ambiguous. The CDR3 runs to 13 residues. The germline V gene encodes CDR1 GTSNPN and CDR2 SVGIG (reference sequence). Trimming took 5 bases from V and 0 from J, leaving 8 bases between them. CDR3 sequence (DNA): TGTGCCTGGGACCCCAGCTCTGGAAACACCATATATTTT. This gives the protein CAWDPSSGNTIYF. The full variable domain, its missing parts supplied by reference TRBV30 and TRBJ1-3, is SQTIHQWPATLVQPVGSPLSLECTVEGTSNPNLYWYRQAAGRGLQLLFYSVGIGQISSEVPQNLSASRPQDRQFILSSKKLLLSDSGFYLCAWDPSSGNTIYFGEGSWLTVV.

J is TRBJ2-1 and V is TRBV28; D is possibly TRBD2 (6 bases). V was clipped by 5 bases and J by 1 base, with 12 bases between them. The germline gives CDR1 MDHEN, CDR2 SYDVKM. The CDR3 covers 15 residues. CDR3 nucleotides: TGTGCCAGCAGTCCCGGGACTGGATCCTACAATGAGCAGTTCTTC. Its protein is CASSPGTGSYNEQFF.

V is TRBV28 and J is TRBJ1-4; 8 bases line up with TRBD1. The CDR3 totals 15 residues. Trimming took 5 bases from V and 3 from J; bases not matched to a gene: 5. The germline CDR1 and CDR2 sequences are MDHEN and SYDVKM. Here the CDR3 reads CASSRPTGANEKLFF. The DNA of the CDR3 is TGTGCCAGCAGTCGCCCGACAGGGGCTAATGAAAAACTGTTTTTT.

The chain is built from TRBV6-5 and TRBJ2-5; D possibly corresponds to TRBD1 (6 bases). CDR1 and CDR2 (germline): MNHEY, SVGAGI. V gave up 8 bases and J gave up 1 base, with 17 bases separating them. The CDR3 loop spans 15 amino acids. The CDR3 DNA sequence: TGTGCCAGCTCATTCGATTTGGGGGCCCAAGAGACCCAGTACTTC. Translation gives CASSFDLGAQETQYF.

The chain couples TRBV19 to TRBJ1-5; no firm D call. The V end lost 5 bases, the J end lost 0 bases, and 8 bases lay between the germline ends. The CDR3 sequence is 14 residues long. Looked up from germline, CDR1 is LNHDA and CDR2 is SQIVND (reference sequence). CDR3 in amino acids: CASSVQNSNQPQHF. CDR3 in DNA: TGTGCCAGTAGTGTCCAGAATAGCAATCAGCCCCAGCATTTT.

The rearrangement joins TRBV30 to TRBJ2-7, with unresolved D. The CDR3 contains 11 residues. Germline loops: CDR1 GTSNPN, CDR2 SVGIG (reference sequence). The ends were cut back, 2 bases at V and 5 bases at J, with 7 bases in the middle. CDR3 in amino acids: CAWSKRNEQYF. The CDR3 DNA follows: TGTGCCTGGAGTAAAAGGAACGAGCAGTACTTC.

The chain has TRBV7-2 and TRBJ2-2; D is unclear. The CDR3 sequence is 14 residues long. The ends were cut back, 0 bases at V and 7 bases at J, with 9 bases in the middle. CDR1 and CDR2 from the germline V gene are SGHTA and FQGNSA. The CDR3 spells CASSLAGRNGELFF. The CDR3, as DNA: TGTGCCAGCAGCTTAGCGGGTCGGAACGGGGAGCTGTTTTTT.

The V gene is TRBV3-1 (or the pseudogene TRBV3-2), the J gene TRBJ2-5; TRBD2 matches 8 bases. This CDR3 has 15 amino acids. The J segment lost 2 bases and the V segment lost 5 bases, leaving 7 bases of the junction unmatched. CDR1 is LGHDT and CDR2 is YNNKEL in the germline V gene (reference sequence). CDR3 residues: CASSTGGAPQETQYF. CDR3 sequence (DNA): TGTGCCAGCAGCACCGGGGGGGCGCCTCAAGAGACCCAGTACTTC.

The chain links TRBV2 to TRBJ2-5; D unresolved. The CDR3 covers 13 residues. Between the trimmed V and J ends, which lost 6 bases and 3 bases, there was a span of 11 bases. Germline CDR1 SNHLY, CDR2 FYNNEI. The CDR3: CASRPNPEETQYF. As DNA, the CDR3 is TGTGCCAGCAGGCCGAACCCGGAAGAGACCCAGTACTTC.

This clone showed up just a few times. The rearrangement uses TRBV12-3 or TRBV12-4 and TRBJ1-2, with unresolved D. The V gene lost 3 bases and the J gene lost 5 bases, with 7 bases spanning the gap. CDR3 length: 12 amino acids. CDR3 sequence (DNA): TGTGCCAGCAGTTTCCGTTCTTATGGCTACACCTTC. Its protein is CASSFRSYGYTF.

The V gene is TRBV7-8, the J gene TRBJ1-1; no clear D gene. V was cut by 5 bases and J by 4 bases, with 17 bases left in between. Germline assignment: CDR1 SGHVS and CDR2 FQNEAQ. The CDR3 spans 15 residues. CDR3 coding DNA: TGTGCCAGCAGCCCCGAGGTGCGGGTTTTCACTGAAGCTTTCTTT. As protein: CASSPEVRVFTEAFF. The full variable domain, rest sourced from reference TRBV7-8 and TRBJ1-1, is GAGVSQSPRYKVAKRGQDVALRCDPISGHVSLFWYQQALGQGPEFLTYFQNEAQLDKSGLPSDRFFAERPEGSVSTLKIQRTQQEDSAVYLCASSPEVRVFTEAFFGQGTRLTVV.

V gene TRBV28 combines with J gene TRBJ2-1; TRBD1 or TRBD2 may be the D gene (6 bases each). The CDR3 is 16 amino acids. The germline V and J ends were trimmed by 4 bases and 6 bases, with 19 bases remaining between them. Germline V gene sequence: CDR1 MDHEN, CDR2 SYDVKM. This CDR3 is CASSSPGGGRTNEQFF. The CDR3 coding sequence is TGTGCCAGCAGTTCCCCTGGTGGGGGGCGCACCAATGAGCAGTTCTTC. Complete variable domain (other parts from reference TRBV28 and TRBJ2-1): DVKVTQSSRYLVKRTGEKVFLECVQDMDHENMFWYRQDPGLGLRLIYFSYDVKMKEKGDIPEGYSVSREKKERFSLILESASTNQTSMYLCASSSPGGGRTNEQFFGPGTRLTVL.

This chain uses TRBV7-6 with TRBJ1-1, with D tentatively TRBD1 (5 bases). CDR1 and CDR2 (germline): SGHVS, FNYEAQ. The germline V and J ends were trimmed by 2 bases and 1 base, with 8 bases remaining between them. The CDR3 is made up of 14 amino acids. CDR3 sequence: CASSLSTGNTEAFF. The DNA for the CDR3 is TGTGCCAGCAGCTTATCCACAGGGAACACTGAAGCTTTCTTT.

The rearrangement uses TRBV3-1 (or the pseudogene TRBV3-2) and TRBJ2-7; D is perhaps TRBD2 (5 bases). CDR3 length equals 15 residues. The V gene lost 1 base and the J gene lost 5 bases, with 15 bases spanning the gap. Germline values: CDR1 LGHDT, CDR2 YNNKEL (reference sequence). CDR3 amino acids: CASSQVAGWNDEQYF. The CDR3 DNA is TGTGCCAGCAGCCAAGTTGCGGGTTGGAATGACGAGCAGTACTTC.

This clone appeared a few times. The rearrangement uses TRBV28 and TRBJ1-2; D gene unclear. This CDR3 contains 11 residues. Germline-derived CDR1 and CDR2 are MDHEN and SYDVKM. V was clipped by 6 bases and J by 8 bases, with 10 bases between them. CDR3 region: CASRREMGYTF. The DNA of the CDR3 is TGTGCCAGCAGGCGAGAGATGGGCTACACCTTC.

The rearrangement joins TRBV6-6 to TRBJ1-2, with TRBD1 as a possible D gene (6 bases). The CDR3 length is 15 residues. Looked up from germline, CDR1 is MNHNY and CDR2 is SVGAGI (reference sequence). V was cut by 2 bases and J by 0 bases, with 10 bases left in between. The CDR3, as DNA: TGTGCCAGCAGTTACCGGGACATCTCTAACTATGGCTACACCTTC. As protein: CASSYRDISNYGYTF.

The V and J genes are TRBV6-5 and TRBJ1-3, with 7 bases matching TRBD1. Germline CDR1 MNHEY, CDR2 SVGAGI. Trimming cost V 4 bases and J 2 bases; bases outside gene matches: 5. The CDR3 spans 15 residues. The CDR3 nucleotides are TGTGCCAGCAGTTCGACAGGGAACCCTGGAAACACCATATATTTT. Translation gives CASSSTGNPGNTIYF.

CDR3 in DNA: TGTGCCAGCAGTCCGGATGCCTACGAGCAGTACTTC. It codes for CASSPDAYEQYF. The V and J genes are TRBV28 and TRBJ2-7; D uncertain. Germline V gene data show CDR1 as MDHEN and CDR2 as SYDVKM. V lost 5 bases and J lost 2, with 7 bases in between. The CDR3 loop spans 12 amino acids.

The rearrangement joins TRBV27 to TRBJ2-7; D could derive from TRBD1 or TRBD2 (5 bases each). The CDR3 runs to 13 residues. The germline V gene has CDR1 MNHEY and CDR2 SMNVEV (reference sequence). V gave up 5 bases and J gave up 3 bases, with 11 bases separating them. CDR3 nucleotide sequence: TGTGCCAGCAGTCCATTGGGGGACTACGAGCAGTACTTC. Protein product: CASSPLGDYEQYF.

The V call is TRBV28, the J call TRBJ2-1; the match to TRBD2 covers 8 bases. J was trimmed by 3 bases and V by 5 bases; bases with no gene match: 12. CDR3 length: 17 amino acids. CDR1 is MDHEN and CDR2 is SYDVKM in the germline V gene. CDR3 loop: CASSPGGGRLLYNEQFF. As DNA, the CDR3 is TGTGCCAGCAGTCCCGGGGGGGGACGTCTCCTCTACAATGAGCAGTTCTTC. The entire variable domain, with the rest obtained from reference TRBV28 and TRBJ2-1, is as follows: DVKVTQSSRYLVKRTGEKVFLECVQDMDHENMFWYRQDPGLGLRLIYFSYDVKMKEKGDIPEGYSVSREKKERFSLILESASTNQTSMYLCASSPGGGRLLYNEQFFGPGTRLTVL.

The V call is TRBV11-3, the J call TRBJ2-1, with D possibly being TRBD2 (6 bases). This CDR3 has 14 residues. CDR1 is SGHNT, CDR2 YENEEA, per germline. V shed 3 bases and J shed 4 bases, with 10 bases lying between them. Here the CDR3 DNA reads TGTGCCAGCAGCTTCCCGGAGGGATACAATGAGCAGTTCTTC. This encodes CASSFPEGYNEQFF. Using reference TRBV11-3 and TRBJ2-1 for the parts outside the CDR3, the full variable domain is EAGVVQSPRYKIIEKKQPVAFWCNPISGHNTLYWYLQNLGQGPELLIRYENEEAVDDSQLPKDRFSAERLKGVDSTLKIQPAELGDSAVYLCASSFPEGYNEQFFGPGTRLTVL.